The 26 T cell receptor beta chains below all came from one sample that was sequenced in a study of regulatory T cells in long-lasting Graves disease. Building of the TCR beta libraries involved iRepertoire HTBI primers and Arm-PCR of CDR3 regions. TCRdb re-derived calls from the multiplex PCR reads in MiXCR, one entry per CDR3 protein. The data contain 450,000 to 700,000 distinct CDR3 sequences, about 13% of them singletons. The time point here: newly diagnosed GD, antithyroid drugs for less than 3 months. Making the TCR library involved RNA that had been extracted from PBMCs. These data are also associated with another study on T cells in Graves' hyperthyroidism and ophthalmopathy.

The source material was peripheral blood mononuclear cells (PBMCs), sampled at new diagnosis, from a patient treated with antithyroid drugs. These receptors were collected from a man aged 25 to 40 with Graves disease.

A note on this clonotype: This sequence may be a read error, since a much larger clone differs from it by one base. This chain connects TRBV20-1 to TRBJ2-7; D gene uncertain. The CDR3 loop spans 15 amino acids. Germline CDR1 is DFQATT and CDR2 is SNEGSKA (reference sequence). CDR3 region: CSARDPSGVPYEQCF. The CDR3 bases are TGCAGTGCTAGAGATCCCTCAGGAGTTCCCTACGAGCAGTGCTTC.

A note on this clonotype: Since a much larger clone is just one base distant, this may be a read error. This chain uses TRBV5-5 with TRBJ2-1; TRBD2 matches 10 bases. Germline V gene sequence: CDR1 SGHKS, CDR2 YYEKEE (reference sequence). CDR3 length: 14 amino acids. The junction had 9 bases not matched to a gene; V was cut back by 10 bases and J by 5 bases. The CDR3 nucleotides are TGTGCCGGCACCTGGACTAGCGGACACAATGAGCAGTTCTTC. Translation gives CAGTWTSGHNEQFF. Complete variable domain (other parts from reference TRBV5-5 and TRBJ2-1): DAGVTQSPTHLIKTRGQQVTLRCSPISGHKSVSWYQQVLGQGPQFIFQYYEKEERGRGNFPDRFSARQFPNYSSELNVNALLLGDSALYLCAGTWTSGHNEQFFGPGTRLTVL.

The sample holds a few counts of this clonotype. The chain recombines TRBV24-1 with TRBJ2-3, with 12 nucleotides matching TRBD2. The CDR3 runs to 16 residues. V lost 4 bases and J lost 7; bases outside the gene matches: 8. Per germline, CDR1 KGHDR and CDR2 SFDVKD. CDR3 sequence: CATSDHWTSGTHTQYF. In DNA form, the CDR3 reads TGTGCCACCAGTGACCATTGGACTAGCGGGACCCATACGCAGTATTTT.

This clonotype was detected many times. CDR3 residues: CASSLTVSTEAFF. The CDR3 DNA follows: TGTGCCAGCTCACTGACAGTTTCCACTGAAGCTTTCTTT. The V call is TRBV18, the J call TRBJ1-1; weak D call: TRBD1 (5 bases). V lost 4 bases, J lost 4 bases, and 10 bases lay in between. This CDR3 contains 13 residues. Germline CDR1 reads KGHSH; CDR2 reads LQKENI.

The chain has TRBV3-1 and TRBJ2-7; no firm D call. V dropped 7 bases and J dropped 1 base, with 14 bases sitting between them. The germline CDR1 and CDR2 sequences are LGHDT and YNNKEL (reference sequence). This CDR3 is built from 14 residues. CDR3 DNA sequence: TGTGCCAGCACCCCATCGACACAATCCTACGAGCAGTACTTC. Translated, it gives CASTPSTQSYEQYF.

In this sample, this clonotype turned up a few times. The chain couples TRBV12-3 or TRBV12-4 to TRBJ2-2; 11 bases map to TRBD2. The CDR3 totals 17 residues. V was clipped by 0 bases and J by 4 bases; unmatched bases: 4. DNA of the CDR3: TGTGCCAGCAGTTTAGCTAGCGGGAGGGCCATCACCGGGGAGCTGTTTTTT. Its protein product is CASSLASGRAITGELFF.

This clonotype came up many times. The CDR3 bases are TGTGCCATCAGTGAGGTTGCCTACGAGCAGTACTTC. Its protein product is CAISEVAYEQYF. V is TRBV10-3 and J is TRBJ2-7, with unresolved D. Between the trimmed V and J ends, which lost 2 bases and 2 bases, there was a span of 4 bases. The CDR3 covers 12 residues. Germline CDR1 reads ENHRY; CDR2 reads SYGVKD.

This clonotype was seen only once. This may come from a read error, since a much larger clone is one base off. The CDR3 DNA reads TGTGCCTGGAGTGCACAGGGGGGCTATGGCTACACCTTC. Translation gives CAWSAQGGYGYTF. This chain links TRBV30 with TRBJ1-2; TRBD1 matches 8 bases. The junction had 2 bases not matched to a gene; V was cut back by 1 base and J by 4 bases. Germline assignment: CDR1 GTSNPN and CDR2 SVGIG (reference sequence). The CDR3 contains 13 residues.

This clonotype was found many times. The chain couples TRBV6-2 or TRBV6-3 to TRBJ1-5; maybe TRBD1 (5 bases). V lost 5 bases, J lost 2 bases, and 13 bases lay in between. This CDR3 comprises 15 residues. Germline V gene data show CDR1 as MNHEY and CDR2 as SVGEGT. The CDR3 DNA is TGTGCCAGCAGTGAAGGGGCCCTGGGCAATCAGCCCCAGCATTTT. Residues: CASSEGALGNQPQHF.

This clonotype was picked up many times. The gene calls are TRBV6-2 or TRBV6-3 and TRBJ1-1, with 7 positions matching TRBD1. Trimming at V came to 6 bases and at J to 3 bases, leaving 4 bases not matched to a gene. The CDR3 length is 13 residues. Germline V gene lookup returns CDR1 MNHEY and CDR2 SVGEGT. CDR3: CASSRGRDTEAFF. DNA of the CDR3: TGTGCCAGCAGCAGGGGGAGGGACACTGAAGCTTTCTTT.

This clonotype was recorded many times. The chain employs TRBV7-8 and TRBJ1-1, with D tentatively TRBD1 (5 bases). Germline V gene data show CDR1 as SGHVS and CDR2 as FQNEAQ. This CDR3 has 16 residues. Trimming cost V 4 bases and J 1 base, with 16 bases left between them. CDR3 sequence: CASSSGTLAGNTEAFF. The CDR3 coding sequence is TGTGCCAGCAGCTCCGGGACCTTAGCGGGGAACACTGAAGCTTTCTTT.

As to this clonotype: It may be a read error: a sequence one base away is much more abundant. The CDR3 does not end in the conserved phenylalanine or tryptophan, so this is likely a read error. V is TRBV6-2 or TRBV6-3 and J is TRBJ1-4, with 8 bases fitting TRBD1. The CDR3 length is 15 residues. The junction had 11 bases not matched to a gene; V was cut back by 6 bases and J by 8 bases. The V gene's germline CDR1 is MNHEY and CDR2 SVGEGT. CDR3 in amino acids: CASRPSPGGLEKLFS. The CDR3 region has the DNA TGTGCCAGCAGACCTTCCCCAGGGGGCCTGGAAAAACTGTTTTCT.

To note about this clonotype: This may arise from a read error, as a much more abundant clone is one base away. Likely a read error: the CDR3 ends without its conserved phenylalanine or tryptophan. Here the CDR3 reads CASGTAGGTEAFL. In nucleotides, the CDR3 is TGCGCCAGCGGGACAGCCGGGGGCACTGAAGCTTTCCTT. This chain connects TRBV10-1 to TRBJ1-1, with 7 bases fitting TRBD1. The CDR3 spans 13 residues. Trimming at V came to 8 bases and at J to 4 bases, leaving 7 bases not matched to a gene. CDR1 WNHNN and CDR2 SYGVQD come from the germline V gene (reference sequence).

There are many counts of this clonotype. This chain's CDR3 is CASSFIASGHSYEQYF. CDR3 sequence (DNA): TGTGCCAGCAGCTTTATAGCTAGCGGGCATTCCTACGAGCAGTACTTC. The J gene is TRBJ2-7, the V gene TRBV7-2; 8 bases align to TRBD2. Germline loops: CDR1 SGHTA, CDR2 FQGNSA. CDR3 size: 16 residues. Losses at the gene ends were 3 bases for V and 1 base for J; bases not matched to a gene: 8.

The rearrangement links TRBV15 to TRBJ1-1; D possibly corresponds to TRBD1 (5 bases). V was pared by 3 bases and J by 1 base, with 18 bases between. Germline values: CDR1 LNHNV, CDR2 YYDKDF (reference sequence). This CDR3 has 17 residues. CDR3 sequence: CATSSVLGGGENTEAFF. The CDR3 DNA is TGTGCCACCAGCAGTGTCTTGGGTGGGGGGGAGAACACTGAAGCTTTCTTT.

This clonotype was recorded a few times. This rearrangement joins TRBV5-1 to TRBJ1-2, with D possibly matching TRBD1 (5 bases). The germline V gene encodes CDR1 SGHRS and CDR2 YFSETQ. Trimming left V 2 bases short and J 6 bases short, with 17 bases between. The CDR3 extends over 15 amino acids. CDR3 sequence: CASSLTGGRGNGYTF. The CDR3 DNA is TGCGCCAGCAGCTTAACCGGTGGGAGGGGAAATGGCTACACCTTC. Full variable domain (outside the CDR3, taken from reference TRBV5-1 and TRBJ1-2): KAGVTQTPRYLIKTRGQQVTLSCSPISGHRSVSWYQQTPGQGLQFLFEYFSETQRNKGNFPGRFSGRQFSNSRSEMNVSTLELGDSALYLCASSLTGGRGNGYTFGSGTRLTVV.

This clonotype was found many times. The V and J genes are TRBV12-3 or TRBV12-4 and TRBJ2-5; D might be TRBD1 (6 bases). V gave up 5 bases and J gave up 4 bases, with 11 bases separating them. The CDR3 totals 13 residues. In nucleotides, the CDR3 is TGTGCCAGCAGTATCGACAGGTCAGAGACCCAGTACTTC. Residues: CASSIDRSETQYF.

In this sample, this clonotype turned up a few times. This chain joins TRBV20-1 and TRBJ2-7; TRBD1 or TRBD2 may be the D gene (6 bases each). The germline V gene has CDR1 DFQATT and CDR2 SNEGSKA (reference sequence). The CDR3 has 14 residues. V was cut by 0 bases and J by 4 bases, with 13 bases left in between. In nucleotides, the CDR3 is TGCAGTGCTAGAGATATCAAGGGGGGATACGAGCAGTACTTC. Residues: CSARDIKGGYEQYF.

In this sample, this clonotype turned up many times. J is TRBJ2-7 and V is TRBV6-2 or TRBV6-3, with D possibly being TRBD1 (6 bases). CDR3 length: 14 amino acids. V was shortened by 4 bases and J by 0 bases, with 10 bases between the two germline ends. Germline assignment: CDR1 MNHEY and CDR2 SVGEGT. CDR3 sequence reads: CASSWDMVSYEQYF. As DNA, the CDR3 is TGTGCCAGCAGTTGGGACATGGTCTCCTACGAGCAGTACTTC.

CDR3: CSARTTSGTKGDEQYF. DNA for the CDR3: TGCAGTGCTAGAACGACTAGCGGGACCAAAGGGGACGAGCAGTACTTC. The gene calls are TRBV20-1 and TRBJ2-7, with 11 bases that match TRBD2. The CDR3 runs 16 residues. Germline V lookup: CDR1 DFQATT, CDR2 SNEGSKA (reference sequence). Germline trimming cut 2 bases from V and 5 bases from J; bases unmatched to any gene: 11.

This clonotype was seen many times. This rearrangement joins TRBV5-1 to TRBJ2-7, with D unclear. The CDR3 has 13 amino acids. V shed 1 base and J shed 5 bases, with 10 bases lying between them. The germline V gene encodes CDR1 SGHRS and CDR2 YFSETQ. CDR3 amino acids: CASSLSRIDEQYF. The CDR3 nucleotides read TGCGCCAGCAGCTTGAGCAGGATTGACGAGCAGTACTTC.

The V and J genes are TRBV25-1 and TRBJ1-2; TRBD1 matches 7 bases. Germline V lookup: CDR1 MGHDK, CDR2 SYGVNS. With 10 bases clipped from V and 3 bases from J, the junction kept 5 bases outside the gene matches. The CDR3 is made up of 12 amino acids. The CDR3 sequence is CATGDSYYGYTF. CDR3 bases: TGTGCCACCGGGGACAGCTACTATGGCTACACCTTC.

This clonotype was seen repeatedly, ten times or more. V usage is TRBV7-2 and J usage is TRBJ2-7; D might be TRBD1 or TRBD2, each matching 6 bases. V gave up 1 base and J gave up 6 bases, with 10 bases separating them. Germline CDR1 SGHTA, CDR2 FQGNSA. The CDR3 is 13 amino acids. The DNA for the CDR3 is TGTGCCAGCAGCTTAGTGGGGGGCCCCGAGCAGTACTTC. Protein product: CASSLVGGPEQYF. Full variable domain (missing parts from reference TRBV7-2 and TRBJ2-7): GAGVSQSPSNKVTEKGKDVELRCDPISGHTALYWYRQSLGQGLEFLIYFQGNSAPDKSGLPSDRFSAERTGGSVSTLTIQRTQQEDSAVYLCASSLVGGPEQYFGPGTRLTVT.

This clonotype was detected only a few times. V is TRBV14 and J is TRBJ2-1; maybe TRBD2 (6 bases). V lost 5 bases and J 2 bases, leaving 13 bases between the germline ends. The CDR3 has 15 residues. Germline lookup yields CDR1 SGHDN and CDR2 FVKESK. CDR3 nucleotides: TGTGCCAGCAGCGGCGGGACTCTTACCTACAATGAGCAGTTCTTC. Translated: CASSGGTLTYNEQFF.

There are many counts of this clonotype. The rearrangement links TRBV12-3 or TRBV12-4 to TRBJ1-1; D remains ambiguous. Trimming removed 3 bases at V and 7 bases at J, with 6 bases between. The CDR3 is 11 residues long. The CDR3 region has the DNA TGTGCCAGCAGTTTTTCCGATGAAGCTTTCTTT. Amino acid sequence: CASSFSDEAFF.

The chain joins TRBV7-2 to TRBJ2-1; 11 bases agree with TRBD2. Trimming at V came to 5 bases and at J to 2 bases, leaving 5 bases not matched to a gene. Germline lookup yields CDR1 SGHTA and CDR2 FQGNSA. The CDR3 consists of 16 residues. CDR3 region: CASSTALAGAYNEQFF. The CDR3, as DNA: TGTGCCAGCAGCACAGCACTAGCGGGAGCCTACAATGAGCAGTTCTTC.